Below are 32 T cell receptor beta chains sequenced from a single sample in a study of cytomegalovirus exposure and HLA in healthy donors. Primers for the PCR totalled 60 Vbeta and 13 Jbeta. Generated by immunoSEQ multiplex PCR, the TCRdb table keeps only in-frame clones and is missing some. The table records 110,000 to 150,000 clones, 76% of them present only once. The specimen was PBMCs. These receptor sequences come from a woman aged 40 to 55 in good health and CMV-seronegative.

The chain has TRBV11-2 and TRBJ2-2; possible D gene TRBD2, 5 bases. CDR3 length: 17 amino acids. Germline V gene sequence: CDR1 SGHAT, CDR2 FQNNGV. V was cut by 1 base and J by 7 bases, with 19 bases left in between. The chain's CDR3 is CASSLGRLGERVGELFF. CDR3 coding DNA: TGTGCCAGCAGCTTAGGTCGACTGGGAGAACGCGTCGGGGAGCTGTTTTTT.

The V and J genes are TRBV28 and TRBJ1-4, with D tentatively TRBD1 (6 bases). CDR1 MDHEN and CDR2 SYDVKM come from the germline V gene. V was trimmed by 5 bases and J by 0 bases, leaving 16 bases between them. CDR3 length: 17 amino acids. The CDR3 here is CASSTIVGTTTNEKLFF. The CDR3 DNA reads TGTGCCAGCAGTACCATCGTAGGGACAACAACTAATGAAAAACTGTTTTTT.

The J gene is TRBJ2-3, the V gene TRBV2; 7 bases are a match to TRBD2. Trimming removed 1 base from V and 6 bases from J; junction bases left unmatched: 4. The CDR3 has 14 amino acids. Looked up from germline, CDR1 is SNHLY and CDR2 is FYNNEI. This CDR3 is CASSEGVGGDTQYF. The CDR3 DNA is TGTGCCAGCAGTGAAGGGGTGGGAGGGGATACGCAGTATTTT.

The chain recombines TRBV5-6 with TRBJ1-2, with 8 nucleotides matching TRBD1. V shed 0 bases, J shed 2 bases, and the junction held 3 bases outside the gene matches. Germline CDR1 reads SGHDT; CDR2 reads YYEEEE. The CDR3 has 15 residues. The CDR3 here is CASSLVQGENYGYTF. In nucleotides, the CDR3 is TGTGCCAGCAGCTTGGTACAGGGGGAAAACTATGGCTACACCTTC.

This clone has a single count. CDR3 DNA: TGCGCCAGCAGGGGTGTGGCTAGCTCCTACGAGCAGTACTTC. This sequence encodes CASRGVASSYEQYF. The V call is TRBV10-2, the J call TRBJ2-7; D is unresolved. Germline CDR1 WSHSY, CDR2 SAAADI. Trimming took 6 bases from V and 0 from J, leaving 12 bases between them. This CDR3 is built from 14 residues.

The chain joins TRBV7-9 to TRBJ2-5; 8 positions agree with TRBD2. Germline assignment: CDR1 SEHNR and CDR2 FQNEAQ (reference sequence). Unmatched junction bases numbered 4, after V lost 8 bases and J lost 2 bases. The CDR3 loop spans 13 amino acids. In DNA form, the CDR3 reads TGTGCCAGCTGGCCTAGCGGGCAAGAGACCCAGTACTTC. Translated, it gives CASWPSGQETQYF.

The V gene is TRBV6-5, the J gene TRBJ1-5; D unresolved. Deletions cut 7 bases from V and 0 bases from J, with 13 bases between. CDR1 is MNHEY, CDR2 SVGAGI, per germline. The CDR3 runs to 15 residues. The CDR3 coding sequence is TGTGCCAGCATATATGGAACAGCTAGCAATCAGCCCCAGCATTTT. This encodes CASIYGTASNQPQHF.

The chain employs TRBV27 and TRBJ2-7; TRBD2 is a possible D gene (6 bases). V dropped 4 bases and J dropped 2 bases, with 12 bases sitting between them. This CDR3 region has 14 residues. Germline loops: CDR1 MNHEY, CDR2 SMNVEV (reference sequence). The CDR3 coding sequence is TGTGCCAGCAGTTCCGGGGGAGGCACCTACGAGCAGTACTTC. Translated: CASSSGGGTYEQYF.

This clone was seen a handful of times. Other DNA sequences of this sample code for an identical CDR3. V and J are TRBV6-1 and TRBJ2-7, with D possibly matching TRBD1 (7 bases). The V gene lost 8 bases and the J gene lost 5 bases, with 22 bases spanning the gap. CDR1 MNHNS and CDR2 SASEGT come from the germline V gene. This CDR3 is 15 amino acids long. The chain's CDR3 is CASPVGGAGSDEQYF. The CDR3 DNA reads TGTGCCAGCCCCGTAGGGGGCGCGGGGTCCGACGAGCAGTACTTC.

This clone appeared a single time. This chain uses TRBV7-8 with TRBJ1-5; 7 positions agree with TRBD1. Germline CDR1 SGHVS, CDR2 FQNEAQ. The CDR3 sequence is 14 residues long. V was pared by 1 base and J by 5 bases, with 2 bases of the junction left unmatched. CDR3 amino acids: CASSLVGQYQPQHF. CDR3 nucleotide sequence: TGTGCCAGCAGCTTAGTGGGACAGTATCAGCCCCAGCATTTT.

The chain recombines TRBV28 with TRBJ2-5; D might be TRBD1 (6 bases). Germline V gene lookup returns CDR1 MDHEN and CDR2 SYDVKM. V lost 5 bases to trimming and J lost 7 bases, with 17 bases between them. This CDR3 contains 14 residues. The DNA of the CDR3 is TGTGCCAGCAGTCACTACAGGGATCTTGGGACCCAGTACTTC. Residues: CASSHYRDLGTQYF.

This clone has only one observation. The chain links TRBV7-9 to TRBJ2-6; a possible D gene is TRBD2 (5 bases). The CDR3 spans 17 residues. Germline V gene lookup returns CDR1 SEHNR and CDR2 FQNEAQ (reference sequence). V was trimmed by 3 bases and J by 1 base, leaving 13 bases between them. CDR3 DNA sequence: TGTGCCAGCAGCTTTTCGTCGACGGGGTCTGGGGCCAACGTCCTGACTTTC. Its protein product is CASSFSSTGSGANVLTF. Using reference TRBV7-9 and TRBJ2-6 for the parts outside the CDR3, the full variable domain is DTGVSQNPRHKITKRGQNVTFRCDPISEHNRLYWYRQTLGQGPEFLTYFQNEAQLEKSRLLSDRFSAERPKGSFSTLEIQRTEQGDSAMYLCASSFSSTGSGANVLTFGAGSRLTVL.

The J gene is TRBJ2-3, the V gene TRBV7-8; 7 nucleotides align to TRBD1. The length of the CDR3 is 17 residues. In germline, CDR1 is SGHVS, CDR2 FQNEAQ. V lost 0 bases to trimming and J lost 6 bases; unmatched junction nucleotides: 12. The chain's CDR3 is CASSLARVQGSWDTQYF. CDR3 DNA sequence: TGTGCCAGCAGCTTAGCGAGGGTACAGGGGTCCTGGGATACGCAGTATTTT. Together with reference TRBV7-8 and TRBJ2-3, the CDR3 gives the full variable domain: GAGVSQSPRYKVAKRGQDVALRCDPISGHVSLFWYQQALGQGPEFLTYFQNEAQLDKSGLPSDRFFAERPEGSVSTLKIQRTQQEDSAVYLCASSLARVQGSWDTQYFGPGTRLTVL.

The chain couples TRBV28 to TRBJ2-7; 8 nucleotides line up with TRBD2. V shed 7 bases, J shed 2 bases, and the junction held 7 bases outside the gene matches. The germline CDR1 and CDR2 sequences are MDHEN and SYDVKM. The CDR3 has 14 residues. The CDR3, as DNA: TGTGCCAGCACCAGATCGGGGGGGACCTACGAGCAGTACTTC. Protein: CASTRSGGTYEQYF.

This chain uses TRBV7-2 with TRBJ2-1, with a possible D match to TRBD2 (6 bases). The V end was cut by 0 bases, the J end by 13 bases, with 10 bases between. The CDR3 is made up of 12 amino acids. CDR1 and CDR2 (germline): SGHTA, FQGNSA. The CDR3 region is CASSLASGVQFF. The CDR3 bases are TGTGCCAGCAGCTTAGCATCGGGGGTACAGTTCTTC.

The chain is built from TRBV7-9 and TRBJ1-1; tentative D call: TRBD1 (6 bases). V was trimmed by 4 bases and J by 2 bases, leaving 14 bases between them. Germline CDR1 and CDR2: SEHNR and FQNEAQ (reference sequence). This CDR3 region has 15 residues. CDR3 bases: TGTGCCAGCAGCTCTCAAGGGGGGGGAAACACTGAAGCTTTCTTT. Translating gives CASSSQGGGNTEAFF.

This chain connects TRBV2 to TRBJ2-5, with 10 bases identical to TRBD2. V gave up 6 bases and J gave up 3 bases; unmatched junction bases: 7. The CDR3 has 15 residues. CDR1 and CDR2 (germline): SNHLY, FYNNEI. This CDR3 is CASRYRTSGEETQYF. In DNA, the CDR3 is TGTGCCAGCAGGTACCGGACTAGCGGAGAAGAGACCCAGTACTTC.

About this clone itself: Other DNA variants within this sample encode the same CDR3. The V call is TRBV28, the J call TRBJ1-2; 7 positions match TRBD1. This CDR3 spans 14 amino acids. V was clipped by 3 bases and J by 1 base; unmatched bases: 2. From germline, CDR1 is MDHEN and CDR2 SYDVKM. The CDR3 here is CASSFAGGNYGYTF. CDR3 in DNA: TGTGCCAGCAGTTTCGCAGGGGGTAACTATGGCTACACCTTC.

The rearrangement uses TRBV19 and TRBJ2-2, with D possibly matching TRBD2 (7 bases). Per the germline V gene, CDR1 is LNHDA and CDR2 is SQIVND (reference sequence). V lost 1 base, J lost 2 bases, and 11 bases lay in between. There are 16 residues in the CDR3. CDR3 region: CASSIGWGGNTGELFF. The CDR3 nucleotides are TGTGCCAGTAGTATAGGTTGGGGGGGCAACACCGGGGAGCTGTTTTTT.

The chain links TRBV18 to TRBJ2-3; possible D gene TRBD2, 5 bases. The CDR3 contains 14 residues. Germline V CDR1 and CDR2: KGHSH, LQKENI. The germline V and J ends were trimmed by 4 bases and 0 bases, with 8 bases remaining between them. CDR3 protein: CASSQRVSTDTQYF. CDR3 nucleotide sequence: TGTGCCAGCTCACAGAGGGTCAGCACAGATACGCAGTATTTT.

This chain links TRBV11-2 with TRBJ2-5; TRBD2 is a possible D gene (6 bases). Gene TRBJ2-7 matches the end of the DNA better, so the J call may be wrong. This CDR3 is built from 18 residues. Germline loops: CDR1 SGHAT, CDR2 FQNNGV. CDR3 nucleotide sequence: TGTGCCAGCAGCCCTACCAGTAGGAGGAGGGGTGAGGCCTACGAGCAGTACTTC. As protein: CASSPTSRRRGEAYEQYF.

This clone has only one observation. This rearrangement joins TRBV10-3 to TRBJ1-1; D not certain. The length of the CDR3 is 12 residues. Trimming cost V 4 bases and J 0 bases, with 3 bases left between them. Germline CDR1 is ENHRY and CDR2 is SYGVKD. DNA of the CDR3: TGTGCCATCAGTGCTTTGAACACTGAAGCTTTCTTT. It specifies CAISALNTEAFF.

The chain has TRBV2 and TRBJ1-1; TRBD1 matches at 9 bases. J lost 7 bases, V lost 1 base, and 7 bases had no gene match. The CDR3 totals 15 residues. CDR1 SNHLY and CDR2 FYNNEI come from the germline V gene. CDR3 loop: CASSEVPQGAGEAFF. Here the CDR3 DNA reads TGTGCCAGCAGTGAAGTCCCACAGGGGGCAGGTGAAGCTTTCTTT.

The CDR3 sequence: CASSYRTGTGPETQYF. CDR3 nucleotide sequence: TGTGCCAGCAGCTACAGAACCGGGACAGGGCCGGAGACCCAGTACTTC. The V call is TRBV14, the J call TRBJ2-5, with 9 positions matching TRBD1. The germline V gene has CDR1 SGHDN and CDR2 FVKESK. The length of the CDR3 is 16 residues. The V segment lost 5 bases and the J segment 5 bases; nucleotides outside the gene matches: 12.

With regard to this clone: At one of its ends the junction is not consistent with the germline gene, which may arise from a read error. CDR3 DNA sequence: TGTTCCAGCAGCTCAGAGGGTACCGGGATCTGGTACGAGCAGTACTTC. As protein: CSSSSEGTGIWYEQYF. The chain carries TRBV7-9 and TRBJ2-7; tentatively, D is TRBD2 (5 bases). This CDR3 is built from 16 residues. Per germline, CDR1 SEHNR and CDR2 FQNEAQ (reference sequence).

The rearrangement joins TRBV19 to TRBJ2-7, with 12 nucleotides matching TRBD2. V was pared by 1 base and J by 3 bases, with 4 bases of the junction left unmatched. In germline, CDR1 is LNHDA, CDR2 SQIVND (reference sequence). The CDR3 has 16 amino acids. The CDR3 is CASSIGGTSGYYEQYF. The CDR3 DNA sequence: TGTGCCAGTAGTATAGGGGGGACTAGCGGGTACTACGAGCAGTACTTC.

This clone appeared once. The genes are TRBV27 and TRBJ1-2; 9 nucleotides align to TRBD1. The CDR3 totals 14 residues. The germline V gene has CDR1 MNHEY and CDR2 SMNVEV (reference sequence). V was clipped by 7 bases and J by 4 bases; unmatched bases: 7. The DNA of the CDR3 is TGTGCCAGCAAAACACAGGGGGCAGGCTATGGCTACACCTTC. The encoded protein is CASKTQGAGYGYTF.

This chain joins TRBV27 and TRBJ1-5; the D is unclear. This CDR3 has 16 residues. The germline V and J ends were trimmed by 2 bases and 3 bases, with 14 bases remaining between them. Germline CDR1 MNHEY, CDR2 SMNVEV (reference sequence). CDR3 region: CASSLRGSGYNQPQHF. The CDR3 nucleotides are TGTGCCAGCAGTTTACGGGGTTCGGGGTACAATCAGCCCCAGCATTTT.

The chain carries TRBV6-6 and TRBJ1-1, with D possibly matching TRBD1 (5 bases). The CDR3 runs 12 residues. Trimming cost V 1 base and J 6 bases, with 6 bases left between them. Germline-derived CDR1 and CDR2 are MNHNY and SVGAGI (reference sequence). CDR3 loop: CASSYWGAEAFF. The DNA for the CDR3 is TGTGCCAGCAGTTACTGGGGGGCTGAAGCTTTCTTT.

The chain is built from TRBV19 and TRBJ1-5; 9 bases line up with TRBD1. With 0 bases clipped from V and 6 bases from J, the junction kept 3 bases outside the gene matches. The CDR3 is 15 amino acids. Germline V gene lookup returns CDR1 LNHDA and CDR2 SQIVND (reference sequence). The DNA of the CDR3 is TGTGCCAGTAGTATAGATTTACAGGGGGCTCAGCCCCAGCATTTT. Amino acid sequence: CASSIDLQGAQPQHF. Filled out from reference TRBV19 and TRBJ1-5, the complete variable domain reads DGGITQSPKYLFRKEGQNVTLSCEQNLNHDAMYWYRQDPGQGLRLIYYSQIVNDFQKGDIAEGYSVSREKKESFPLTVTSAQKNPTAFYLCASSIDLQGAQPQHFGDGTRLSIL.

The chain employs TRBV5-4 and TRBJ2-4; 15 bases map to TRBD2. Germline assignment: CDR1 SGHNT and CDR2 YYREEE (reference sequence). The CDR3 spans 20 residues. V gave up 4 bases and J gave up 1 base; unmatched junction bases: 12. DNA for the CDR3: TGTGCCAGCAGCCTCGACCCGGGACTAGCGGGGGGAGAGGCCAAAAACATTCAGTACTTC. Amino acid sequence: CASSLDPGLAGGEAKNIQYF. The full variable domain, with the rest looked up from reference TRBV5-4 and TRBJ2-4, is ETGVTQSPTHLIKTRGQQVTLRCSSQSGHNTVSWYQQALGQGPQFIFQYYREEENGRGNFPPRFSGLQFPNYSSELNVNALELDDSALYLCASSLDPGLAGGEAKNIQYFGAGTRLSVL.

The rearrangement links TRBV6-5 to TRBJ1-2; the match to TRBD1 covers 7 bases. This CDR3 region has 16 residues. Germline lookup yields CDR1 MNHEY and CDR2 SVGAGI. The V segment lost 0 bases and the J segment 0 bases; nucleotides outside the gene matches: 4. CDR3 nucleotide sequence: TGTGCCAGCAGTTACTCGACAGGGATAGCTAACTATGGCTACACCTTC. Translating it yields CASSYSTGIANYGYTF.